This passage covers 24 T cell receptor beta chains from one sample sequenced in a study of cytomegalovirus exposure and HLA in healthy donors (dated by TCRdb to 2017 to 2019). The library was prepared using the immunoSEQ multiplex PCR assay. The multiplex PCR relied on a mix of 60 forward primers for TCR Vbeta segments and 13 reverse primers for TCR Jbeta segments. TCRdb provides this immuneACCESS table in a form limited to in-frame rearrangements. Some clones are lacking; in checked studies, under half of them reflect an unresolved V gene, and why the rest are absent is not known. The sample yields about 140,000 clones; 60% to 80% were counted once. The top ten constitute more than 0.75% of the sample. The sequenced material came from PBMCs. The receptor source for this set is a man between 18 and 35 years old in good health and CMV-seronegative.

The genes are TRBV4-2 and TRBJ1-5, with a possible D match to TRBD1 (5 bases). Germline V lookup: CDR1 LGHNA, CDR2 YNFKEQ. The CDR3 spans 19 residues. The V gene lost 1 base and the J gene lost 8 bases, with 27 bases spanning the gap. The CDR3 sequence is CASSQVGGWGSSGSEPQHF. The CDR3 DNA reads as TGTGCCAGCAGCCAAGTAGGAGGGTGGGGAAGTTCAGGGAGTGAGCCCCAGCATTTT.

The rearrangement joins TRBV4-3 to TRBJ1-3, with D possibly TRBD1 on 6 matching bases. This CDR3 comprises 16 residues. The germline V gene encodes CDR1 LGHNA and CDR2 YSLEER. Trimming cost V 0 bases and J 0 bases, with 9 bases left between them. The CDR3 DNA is TGCGCCAGCAGCCAAGATAGAGGGGGCTCTGGAAACACCATATATTTT. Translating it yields CASSQDRGGSGNTIYF.

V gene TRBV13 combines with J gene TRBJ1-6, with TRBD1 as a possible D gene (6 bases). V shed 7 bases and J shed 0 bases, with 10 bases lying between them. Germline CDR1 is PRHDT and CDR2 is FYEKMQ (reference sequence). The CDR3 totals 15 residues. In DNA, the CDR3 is TGTGCCAGCAATGAACAGGGCTCCTATAATTCACCCCTCCACTTT. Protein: CASNEQGSYNSPLHF.

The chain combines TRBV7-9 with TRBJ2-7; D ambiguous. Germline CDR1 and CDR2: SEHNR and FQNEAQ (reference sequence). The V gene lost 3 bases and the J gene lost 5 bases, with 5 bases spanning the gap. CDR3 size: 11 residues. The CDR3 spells CASSLVDEQYF. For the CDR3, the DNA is TGTGCCAGCAGCTTGGTAGACGAGCAGTACTTC.

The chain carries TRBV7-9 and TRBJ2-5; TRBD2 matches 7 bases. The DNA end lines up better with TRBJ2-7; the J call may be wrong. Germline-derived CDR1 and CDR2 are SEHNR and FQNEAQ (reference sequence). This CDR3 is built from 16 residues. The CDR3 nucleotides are TGTGCCAGCAGCTTAGGATCCGGGGGGACCTACTACGAGCAGTACTTC. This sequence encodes CASSLGSGGTYYEQYF.

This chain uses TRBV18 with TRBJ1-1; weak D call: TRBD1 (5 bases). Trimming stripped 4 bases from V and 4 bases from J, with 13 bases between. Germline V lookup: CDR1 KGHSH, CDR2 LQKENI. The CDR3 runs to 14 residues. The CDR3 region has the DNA TGTGCCAGCTCACGGCAGAAGGGGCCCACTGAAGCTTTCTTT. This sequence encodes CASSRQKGPTEAFF.

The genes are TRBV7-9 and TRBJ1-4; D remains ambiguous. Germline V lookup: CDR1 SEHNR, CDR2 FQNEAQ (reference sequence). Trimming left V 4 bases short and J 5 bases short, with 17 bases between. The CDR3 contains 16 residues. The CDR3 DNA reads TGTGCCAGCAGCTCCAGGCGAAGTAAAGAGAATGAAAAACTGTTTTTT. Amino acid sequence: CASSSRRSKENEKLFF. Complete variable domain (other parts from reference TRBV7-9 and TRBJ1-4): DTGVSQNPRHKITKRGQNVTFRCDPISEHNRLYWYRQTLGQGPEFLTYFQNEAQLEKSRLLSDRFSAERPKGSFSTLEIQRTEQGDSAMYLCASSSRRSKENEKLFFGSGTQLSVL.

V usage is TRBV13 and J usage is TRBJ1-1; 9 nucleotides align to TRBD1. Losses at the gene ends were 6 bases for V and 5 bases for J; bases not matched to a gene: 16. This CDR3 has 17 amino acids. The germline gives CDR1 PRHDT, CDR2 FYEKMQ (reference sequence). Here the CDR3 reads CASRSWTGDALRTEAFF. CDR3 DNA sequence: TGTGCCAGCAGAAGTTGGACAGGGGACGCTCTTAGGACTGAAGCTTTCTTT.

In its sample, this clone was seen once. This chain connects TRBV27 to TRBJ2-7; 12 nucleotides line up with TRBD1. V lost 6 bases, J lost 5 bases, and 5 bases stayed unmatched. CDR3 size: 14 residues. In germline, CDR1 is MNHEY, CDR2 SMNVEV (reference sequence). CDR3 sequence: CASSRDRGLDEQYF. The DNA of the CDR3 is TGTGCCAGCAGCCGGGACAGGGGGCTCGACGAGCAGTACTTC.

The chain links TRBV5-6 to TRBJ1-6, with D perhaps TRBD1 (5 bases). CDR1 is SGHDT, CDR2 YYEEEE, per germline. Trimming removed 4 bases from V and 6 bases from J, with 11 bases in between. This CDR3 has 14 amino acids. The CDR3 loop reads CASSLGLINSPLHF. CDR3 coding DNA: TGTGCCAGCAGCCTGGGACTGATTAATTCACCCCTCCACTTT.

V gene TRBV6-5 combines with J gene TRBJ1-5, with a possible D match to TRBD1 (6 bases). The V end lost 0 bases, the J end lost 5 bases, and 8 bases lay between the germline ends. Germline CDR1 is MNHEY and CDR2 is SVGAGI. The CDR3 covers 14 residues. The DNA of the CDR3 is TGTGCCAGCAGTTACTCGGCAGGGGATCAGCCCCAGCATTTT. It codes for CASSYSAGDQPQHF.

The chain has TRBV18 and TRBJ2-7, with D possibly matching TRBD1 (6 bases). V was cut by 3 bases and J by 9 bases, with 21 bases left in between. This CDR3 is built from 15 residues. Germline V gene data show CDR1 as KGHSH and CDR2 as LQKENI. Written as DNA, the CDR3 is TGTGCCAGCTCACCGACAGGTTTCGGCTACGAGGGGCAGTACTTC. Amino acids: CASSPTGFGYEGQYF.

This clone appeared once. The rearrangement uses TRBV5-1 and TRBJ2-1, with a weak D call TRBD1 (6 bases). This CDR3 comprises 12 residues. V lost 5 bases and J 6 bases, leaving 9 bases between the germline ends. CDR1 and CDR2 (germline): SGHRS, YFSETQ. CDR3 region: CASRQGGNEQFF. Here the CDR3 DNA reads TGCGCCAGCAGACAGGGCGGCAATGAGCAGTTCTTC.

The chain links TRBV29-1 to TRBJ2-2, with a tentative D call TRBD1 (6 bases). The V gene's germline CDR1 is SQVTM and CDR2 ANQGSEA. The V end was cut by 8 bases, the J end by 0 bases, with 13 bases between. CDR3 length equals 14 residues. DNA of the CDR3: TGCAGCATTACGGGACACTCGAACACCGGGGAGCTGTTTTTT. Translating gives CSITGHSNTGELFF.

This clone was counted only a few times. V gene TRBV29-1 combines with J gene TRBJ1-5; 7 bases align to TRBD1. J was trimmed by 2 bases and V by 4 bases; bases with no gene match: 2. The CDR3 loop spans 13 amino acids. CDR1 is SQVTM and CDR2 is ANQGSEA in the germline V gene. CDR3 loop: CSVGDSGNQPQHF. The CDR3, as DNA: TGCAGCGTTGGGGACAGCGGCAATCAGCCCCAGCATTTT.

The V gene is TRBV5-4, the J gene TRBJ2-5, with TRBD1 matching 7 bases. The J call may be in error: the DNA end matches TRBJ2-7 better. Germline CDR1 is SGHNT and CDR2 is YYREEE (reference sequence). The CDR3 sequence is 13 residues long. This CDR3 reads CASSSGQQVEQYF. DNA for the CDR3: TGTGCCAGCAGCTCGGGACAGCAGGTCGAGCAGTACTTC.

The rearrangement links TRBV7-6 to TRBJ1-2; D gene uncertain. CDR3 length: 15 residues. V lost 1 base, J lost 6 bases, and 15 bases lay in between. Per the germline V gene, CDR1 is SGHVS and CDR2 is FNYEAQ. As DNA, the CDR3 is TGTGCCAGCAGCTTAGGTGGGTTCAGTCAGGATGGCTACACCTTC. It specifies CASSLGGFSQDGYTF. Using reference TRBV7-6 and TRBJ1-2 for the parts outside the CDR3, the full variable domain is GAGVSQSPRYKVTKRGQDVALRCDPISGHVSLYWYRQALGQGPEFLTYFNYEAQQDKSGLPNDRFSAERPEGSISTLTIQRTEQRDSAMYRCASSLGGFSQDGYTFGSGTRLTVV.

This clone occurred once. The CDR3 here is CATLSPGGADGELFF. In DNA, the CDR3 is TGTGCCACCCTCTCCCCCGGGGGGGCCGACGGGGAGCTGTTTTTT. The V and J genes are TRBV2 and TRBJ2-2, with 8 bases aligning to TRBD2. CDR3 length: 15 residues. Germline V CDR1 and CDR2: SNHLY, FYNNEI. The J segment lost 7 bases and the V segment lost 10 bases, leaving 14 bases of the junction unmatched.

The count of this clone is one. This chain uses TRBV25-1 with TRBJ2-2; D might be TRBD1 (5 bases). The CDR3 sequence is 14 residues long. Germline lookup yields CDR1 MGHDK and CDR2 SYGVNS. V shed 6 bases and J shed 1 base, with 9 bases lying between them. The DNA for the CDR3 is TGTGCCAGCAGCCTCACAGGGAACACCGGGGAGCTGTTTTTT. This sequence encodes CASSLTGNTGELFF.

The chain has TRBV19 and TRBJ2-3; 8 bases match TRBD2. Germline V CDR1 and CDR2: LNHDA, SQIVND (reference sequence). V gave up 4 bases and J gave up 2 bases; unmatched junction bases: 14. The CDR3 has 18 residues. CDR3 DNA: TGTGCCAGTAGTAGCCGTCCTCCGCTAGCGGGCCCCACAGATACGCAGTATTTT. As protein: CASSSRPPLAGPTDTQYF.

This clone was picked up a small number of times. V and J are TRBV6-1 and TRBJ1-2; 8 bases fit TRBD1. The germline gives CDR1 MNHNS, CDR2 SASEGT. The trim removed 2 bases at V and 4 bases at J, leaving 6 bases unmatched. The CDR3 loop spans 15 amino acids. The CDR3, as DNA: TGTGCCAGCAGTGAACGGGCAGGGGGCATCTATGGCTACACCTTC. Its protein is CASSERAGGIYGYTF.

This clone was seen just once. The CDR3 sequence is CASSLTSYNEQFF. In DNA, the CDR3 is TGTGCCAGCAGTCTCACAAGCTACAATGAGCAGTTCTTC. The V gene is TRBV6-4, the J gene TRBJ2-1; D ambiguous. CDR3 length: 13 residues. Per the germline V gene, CDR1 is MRHNA and CDR2 is SNTAGT. Trimming pared 5 bases from V and 3 bases from J, leaving 8 bases between.

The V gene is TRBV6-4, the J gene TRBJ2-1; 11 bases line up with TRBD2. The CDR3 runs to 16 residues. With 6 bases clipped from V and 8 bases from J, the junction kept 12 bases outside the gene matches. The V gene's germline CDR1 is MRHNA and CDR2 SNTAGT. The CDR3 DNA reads TGTGCCAGCAGCATTACCGGGACTAGCGGAATCGATGAGCAGTTCTTC. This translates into CASSITGTSGIDEQFF.

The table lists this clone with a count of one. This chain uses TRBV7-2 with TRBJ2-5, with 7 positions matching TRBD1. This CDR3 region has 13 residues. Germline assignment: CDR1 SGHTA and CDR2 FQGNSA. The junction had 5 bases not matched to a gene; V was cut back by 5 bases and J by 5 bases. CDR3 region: CASSPTGWETQYF. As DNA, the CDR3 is TGTGCCAGCAGCCCGACAGGGTGGGAGACCCAGTACTTC. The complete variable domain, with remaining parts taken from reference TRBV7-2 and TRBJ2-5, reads GAGVSQSPSNKVTEKGKDVELRCDPISGHTALYWYRQSLGQGLEFLIYFQGNSAPDKSGLPSDRFSAERTGGSVSTLTIQRTQQEDSAVYLCASSPTGWETQYFGPGTRLLVL.